This T cell receptor beta chain was sequenced in a study of blood T cell repertoires in COVID-19. For the study at large: Sites in the United States, Italy and Spain provided acute and convalescent COVID-19 samples.

Germline lookup yields CDR1 GTSNPN and CDR2 SVGIG (reference sequence). V dropped 7 bases and J dropped 2 bases, with 14 bases sitting between them. The CDR3 extends over 13 amino acids. Recruitment covered some 25 US areas and drew participants whose ages spanned roughly 18 to 95 years. Clinical histories supplied by participants themselves formed the basis of cohort assignment. Authors' processing steps: Amplification with reference gene primers provided the estimates of nucleated cell counts. Data came from immunoSEQ multiplex PCR; TCRdb stores just in-frame clones and leaves some out. The D gene and trimming were derived from the DNA, and the V and J assignments and clone size from that table. The data show hundreds of thousands of clones, roughly 80% seen once.

Input material: PBMCs or T cells enriched from blood (not recorded which). The TCR originated in a man aged 25-45 years with acute COVID-19. The rearrangement links TRBV30 to TRBJ1-1; D is perhaps TRBD1 (6 bases). CDR3 sequence (DNA): TGTGCCTATAATACAGGGTCCAACACTGAAGCTTTCTTT. Amino acids: CAYNTGSNTEAFF.